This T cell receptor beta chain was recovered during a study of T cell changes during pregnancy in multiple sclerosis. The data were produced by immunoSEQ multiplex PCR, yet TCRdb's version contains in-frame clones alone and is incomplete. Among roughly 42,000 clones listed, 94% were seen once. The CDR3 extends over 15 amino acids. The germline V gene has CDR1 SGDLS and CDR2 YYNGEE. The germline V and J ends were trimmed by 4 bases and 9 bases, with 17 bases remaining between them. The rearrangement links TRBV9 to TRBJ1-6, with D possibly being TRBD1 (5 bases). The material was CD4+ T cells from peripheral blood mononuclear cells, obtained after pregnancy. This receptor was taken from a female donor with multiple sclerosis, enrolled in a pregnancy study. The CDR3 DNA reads TGTGCCAGCAGCCCCGTTGGAGGGGACGGTTCACCCCTCCACTTT. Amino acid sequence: CASSPVGGDGSPLHF.